One sample yielded the 5 T cell receptor beta chains listed below, sequenced in a study of cytomegalovirus exposure and HLA in healthy donors. 60 Vbeta and 13 Jbeta primers were used in PCR. Measured with immunoSEQ multiplex PCR; TCRdb has only the in-frame clones, and not every one. The data contain 150,000 to 200,000 clones, about 81% of them singletons. Sequenced material: PBMCs. These receptors came from a woman in her late teens or twenties in good health and CMV-seronegative.

V and J are TRBV28 and TRBJ2-2; TRBD2 is a possible D gene (5 bases). Germline loops: CDR1 MDHEN, CDR2 SYDVKM. This CDR3 has 18 residues. V lost 4 bases and J 0 bases, leaving 18 bases between the germline ends. Here the CDR3 DNA reads TGTGCCAGCAGTTCCGTCCTTCCCAGCGGTCCGAACACCGGGGAGCTGTTTTTT. This gives the protein CASSSVLPSGPNTGELFF.

The table lists this clone with a few counts. The chain uses TRBV4-1 and TRBJ2-7; 9 nucleotides align to TRBD2. V lost 0 bases, J lost 2 bases, and 2 bases stayed unmatched. Looked up from germline, CDR1 is MGHRA and CDR2 is YSYEKL. This CDR3 is 15 amino acids long. For the CDR3, the DNA is TGCGCCAGCAGCCAAGAGGCTAGCGGGGCCTACGAGCAGTACTTC. This encodes CASSQEASGAYEQYF.

The chain is built from TRBV7-8 and TRBJ1-2; 10 nucleotides align to TRBD1. Germline CDR1 SGHVS, CDR2 FQNEAQ. Trimming removed 5 bases from V and 8 bases from J; junction bases left unmatched: 20. The CDR3 is made up of 18 amino acids. The CDR3 DNA reads as TGTGCCAGCAGCGTTAGGACTAGGGGACAGGGGTCCCGGGGCGGCTACACCTTC. Encoded protein: CASSVRTRGQGSRGGYTF.

J is TRBJ2-1 and V is TRBV2; 8 nucleotides line up with TRBD2. The CDR3 consists of 14 residues. The V and J ends lost 8 bases and 4 bases, in that order; junction bases with no gene match: 7. The germline gives CDR1 SNHLY, CDR2 FYNNEI. CDR3 loop: CASAGASGYNEQFF. The CDR3 DNA reads TGTGCCAGCGCTGGGGCTAGCGGGTACAATGAGCAGTTCTTC.

J is TRBJ2-6 and V is TRBV5-1, with D possibly being TRBD1 (5 bases). The CDR3 has 16 amino acids. V gave up 4 bases and J gave up 2 bases, with 13 bases separating them. CDR1 SGHRS and CDR2 YFSETQ come from the germline V gene. The CDR3 nucleotides are TGCGCCAGCAGCAAAGAGCAGGGCGCTGGGGCCAACGTCCTGACTTTC. Translation gives CASSKEQGAGANVLTF.